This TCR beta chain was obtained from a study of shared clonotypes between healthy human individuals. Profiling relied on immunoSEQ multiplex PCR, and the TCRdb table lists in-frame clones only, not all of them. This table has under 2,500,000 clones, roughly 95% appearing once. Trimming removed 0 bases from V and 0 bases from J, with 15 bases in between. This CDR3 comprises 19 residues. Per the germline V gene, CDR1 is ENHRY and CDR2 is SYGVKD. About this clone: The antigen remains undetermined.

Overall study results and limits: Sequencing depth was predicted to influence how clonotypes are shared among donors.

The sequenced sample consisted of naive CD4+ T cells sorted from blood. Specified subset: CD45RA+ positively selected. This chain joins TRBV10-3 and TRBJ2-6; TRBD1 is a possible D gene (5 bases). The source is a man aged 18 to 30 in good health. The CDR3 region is CAISESGKGVGSGANVLTF. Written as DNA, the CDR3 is TGTGCCATCAGTGAGTCGGGGAAAGGGGTCGGCTCTGGGGCCAACGTCCTGACTTTC.